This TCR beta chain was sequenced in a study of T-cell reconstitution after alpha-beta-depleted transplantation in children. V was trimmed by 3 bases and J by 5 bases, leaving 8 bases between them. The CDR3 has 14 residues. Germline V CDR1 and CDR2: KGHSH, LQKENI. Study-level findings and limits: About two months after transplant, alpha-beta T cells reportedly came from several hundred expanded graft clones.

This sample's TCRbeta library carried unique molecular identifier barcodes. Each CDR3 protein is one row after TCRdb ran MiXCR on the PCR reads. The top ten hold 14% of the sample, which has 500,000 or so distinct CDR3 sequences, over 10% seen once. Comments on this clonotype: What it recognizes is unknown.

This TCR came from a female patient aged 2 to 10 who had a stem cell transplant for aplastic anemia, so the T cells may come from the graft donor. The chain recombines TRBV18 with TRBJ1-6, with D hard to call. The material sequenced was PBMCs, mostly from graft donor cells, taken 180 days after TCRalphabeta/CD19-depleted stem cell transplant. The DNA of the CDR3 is TGTGCCAGCTCACCGGGATTTAATAATTCACCCCTCCACTTT. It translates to CASSPGFNNSPLHF.